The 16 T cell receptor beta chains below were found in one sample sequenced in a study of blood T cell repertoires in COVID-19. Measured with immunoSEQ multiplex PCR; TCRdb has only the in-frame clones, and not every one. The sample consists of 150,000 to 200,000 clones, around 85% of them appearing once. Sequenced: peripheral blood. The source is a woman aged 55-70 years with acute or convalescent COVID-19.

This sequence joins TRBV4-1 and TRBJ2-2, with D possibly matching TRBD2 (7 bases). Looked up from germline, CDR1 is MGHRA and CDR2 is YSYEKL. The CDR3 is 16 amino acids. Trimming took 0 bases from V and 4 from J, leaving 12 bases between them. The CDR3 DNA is TGCGCCAGCAGCCAAGATCGGGGGGCGGGCACCGGGGAGCTGTTTTTT. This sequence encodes CASSQDRGAGTGELFF.

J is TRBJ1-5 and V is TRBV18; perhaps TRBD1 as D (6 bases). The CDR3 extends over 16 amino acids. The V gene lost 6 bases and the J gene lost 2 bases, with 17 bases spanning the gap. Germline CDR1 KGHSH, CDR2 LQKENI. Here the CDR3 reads CASSDKDRSGNQPQHF. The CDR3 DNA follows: TGTGCCAGCTCGGATAAGGACAGATCTGGCAATCAGCCCCAGCATTTT.

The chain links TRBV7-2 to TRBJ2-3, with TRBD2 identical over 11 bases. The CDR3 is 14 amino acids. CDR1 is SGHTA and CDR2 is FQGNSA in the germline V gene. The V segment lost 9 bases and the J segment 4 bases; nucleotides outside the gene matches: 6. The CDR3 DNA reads TGTGCCAGTGCACTAGCGGGAGTCGCAGATACGCAGTATTTT. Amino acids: CASALAGVADTQYF.

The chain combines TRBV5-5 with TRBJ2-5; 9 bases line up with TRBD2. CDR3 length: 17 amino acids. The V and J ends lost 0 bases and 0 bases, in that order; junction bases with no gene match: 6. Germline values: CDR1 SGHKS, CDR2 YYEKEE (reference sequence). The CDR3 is CASSLGAGGPHQETQYF. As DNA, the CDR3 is TGTGCCAGCAGCTTGGGGGCGGGAGGGCCCCACCAAGAGACCCAGTACTTC.

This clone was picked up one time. CDR3: CASTPPGHGNEQFF. Written as DNA, the CDR3 is TGTGCCAGTACCCCCCCAGGGCATGGCAATGAGCAGTTCTTC. The chain carries TRBV19 and TRBJ2-1; tentative D call: TRBD1 (5 bases). This CDR3 has 14 amino acids. Germline values: CDR1 LNHDA, CDR2 SQIVND (reference sequence). Trimming cost V 7 bases and J 6 bases, with 16 bases left between them. The whole variable domain, filled in from reference TRBV19 and TRBJ2-1, reads DGGITQSPKYLFRKEGQNVTLSCEQNLNHDAMYWYRQDPGQGLRLIYYSQIVNDFQKGDIAEGYSVSREKKESFPLTVTSAQKNPTAFYLCASTPPGHGNEQFFGPGTRLTVL.

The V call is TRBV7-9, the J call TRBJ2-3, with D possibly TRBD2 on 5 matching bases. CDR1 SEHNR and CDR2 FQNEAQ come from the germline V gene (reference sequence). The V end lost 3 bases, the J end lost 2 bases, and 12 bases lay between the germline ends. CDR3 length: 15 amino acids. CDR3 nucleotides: TGTGCCAGCAGCTTTTCTAGCTCCCCCACAGATACGCAGTATTTT. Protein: CASSFSSSPTDTQYF.

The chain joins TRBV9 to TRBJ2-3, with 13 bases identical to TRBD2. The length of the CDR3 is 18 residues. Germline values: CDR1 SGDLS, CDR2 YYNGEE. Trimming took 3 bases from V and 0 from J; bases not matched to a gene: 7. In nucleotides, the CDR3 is TGTGCCAGCAGCGCCGGGACTAGCGGGACCACTAGCACAGATACGCAGTATTTT. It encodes CASSAGTSGTTSTDTQYF.

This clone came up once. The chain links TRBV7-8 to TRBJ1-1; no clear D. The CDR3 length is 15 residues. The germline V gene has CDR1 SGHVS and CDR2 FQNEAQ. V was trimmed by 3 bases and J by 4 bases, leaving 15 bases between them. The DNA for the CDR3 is TGTGCCAGCAGCTTCGGCGGATTGGGGAGCACTGAAGCTTTCTTT. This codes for CASSFGGLGSTEAFF.

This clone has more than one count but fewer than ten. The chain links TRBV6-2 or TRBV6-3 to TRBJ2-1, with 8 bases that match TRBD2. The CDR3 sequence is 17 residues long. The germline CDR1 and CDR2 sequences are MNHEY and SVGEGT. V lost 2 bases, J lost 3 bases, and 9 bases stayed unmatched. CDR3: CASSYRVRAGVYNEQFF. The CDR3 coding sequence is TGTGCCAGCAGTTACCGGGTAAGAGCGGGAGTCTACAATGAGCAGTTCTTC.

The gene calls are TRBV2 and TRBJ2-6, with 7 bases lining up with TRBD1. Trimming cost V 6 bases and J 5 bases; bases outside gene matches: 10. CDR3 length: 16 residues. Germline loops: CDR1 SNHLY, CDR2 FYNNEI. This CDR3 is CASRDFGQVRANVLTF. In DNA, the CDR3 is TGTGCCAGCAGAGATTTTGGACAGGTTCGGGCCAACGTCCTGACTTTC.

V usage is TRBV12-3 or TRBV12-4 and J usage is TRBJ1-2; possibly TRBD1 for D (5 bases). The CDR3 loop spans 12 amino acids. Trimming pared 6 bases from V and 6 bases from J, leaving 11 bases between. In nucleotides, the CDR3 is TGTGCCAGCAGCTATGCGGGGGATGGCTACACCTTC. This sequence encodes CASSYAGDGYTF.

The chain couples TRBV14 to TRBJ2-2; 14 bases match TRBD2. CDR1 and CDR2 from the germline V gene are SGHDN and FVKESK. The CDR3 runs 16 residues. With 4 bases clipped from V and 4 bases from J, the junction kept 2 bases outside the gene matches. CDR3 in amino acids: CASSLGLAGVTGELFF. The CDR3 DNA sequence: TGTGCCAGCAGCCTGGGACTAGCGGGAGTCACCGGGGAGCTGTTTTTT.

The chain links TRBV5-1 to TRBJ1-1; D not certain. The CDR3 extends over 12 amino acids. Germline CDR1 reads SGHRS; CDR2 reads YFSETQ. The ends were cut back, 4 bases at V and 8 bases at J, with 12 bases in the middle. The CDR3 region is CASSPPGMEAFF. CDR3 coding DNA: TGCGCCAGCAGCCCGCCGGGGATGGAAGCTTTCTTT.

DNA for the CDR3: TGTGCCAGCAGTGACGGGGGGACACCAGGCAATCAGCCCCAGCATTTT. It is translated as CASSDGGTPGNQPQHF. The chain carries TRBV28 and TRBJ1-5; maybe TRBD1 (6 bases). The germline gives CDR1 MDHEN, CDR2 SYDVKM. The ends were cut back, 5 bases at V and 2 bases at J, with 16 bases in the middle. This CDR3 comprises 16 residues.

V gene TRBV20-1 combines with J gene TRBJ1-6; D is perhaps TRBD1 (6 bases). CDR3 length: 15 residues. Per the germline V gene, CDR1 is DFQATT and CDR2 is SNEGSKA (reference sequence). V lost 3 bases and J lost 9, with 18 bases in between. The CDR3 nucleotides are TGCAGTGCTAGTGACCCCGGGACACCTATTTCACCCCTCCACTTT. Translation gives CSASDPGTPISPLHF.

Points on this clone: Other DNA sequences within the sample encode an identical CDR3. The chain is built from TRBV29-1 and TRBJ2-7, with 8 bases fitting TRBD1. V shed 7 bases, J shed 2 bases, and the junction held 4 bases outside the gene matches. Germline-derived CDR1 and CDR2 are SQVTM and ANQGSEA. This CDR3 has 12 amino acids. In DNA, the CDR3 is TGCAGCGCCGGGACAGGTACCTACGAGCAGTACTTC. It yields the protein CSAGTGTYEQYF.